One sample yielded the 9 T cell receptor beta chains listed below, sequenced in a study of T cell responses to AZD1222 COVID-19 vaccine. Data came from immunoSEQ multiplex PCR; TCRdb stores just in-frame clones and leaves some out. Seen here are more than 150,000 clones, over 90% observed once, and the top ten hold approximately 1.9%. The material sequenced was peripheral blood, taken 28 days after the second AZD1222 dose. These receptors were obtained from an adult who received the AZD1222 COVID-19 vaccine.

The chain carries TRBV9 and TRBJ2-3; weak D call: TRBD1 (5 bases). The CDR3 is 15 amino acids. Trimming took off 8 bases at V and 2 bases at J, with 18 bases between the two ends. Germline CDR1 reads SGDLS; CDR2 reads YYNGEE. CDR3 sequence: CARHYGHPLTDTQYF. CDR3 nucleotide sequence: TGTGCCAGACATTACGGACATCCTCTCACAGATACGCAGTATTTT.

The chain joins TRBV19 to TRBJ1-2; 10 nucleotides align to TRBD1. J gave up 7 bases and V 10 bases, and 9 bases lay outside the gene matches. This CDR3 contains 13 residues. In germline, CDR1 is LNHDA, CDR2 SQIVND (reference sequence). The CDR3 DNA sequence: TGTGCCACCTACCGGGACAGGGGTAGTGGCTACACCTTC. It specifies CATYRDRGSGYTF.

The chain carries TRBV11-2 and TRBJ1-6; 7 nucleotides align to TRBD1. The trim removed 0 bases at V and 7 bases at J, leaving 6 bases unmatched. The CDR3 spans 16 residues. Germline lookup yields CDR1 SGHAT and CDR2 FQNNGV. This chain's CDR3 is CASSLEGFRGNSPLHF. The CDR3 DNA reads as TGTGCCAGCAGCTTAGAAGGATTCAGGGGGAATTCACCCCTCCACTTT.

The chain is built from TRBV7-2 and TRBJ1-1; 8 positions agree with TRBD1. The CDR3 extends over 13 amino acids. Germline V gives CDR1 SGHTA, CDR2 FQGNSA. With V trimmed by 5 bases and J by 3 bases, 2 bases remained unmatched. CDR3: CASSEDRDTEAFF. The CDR3 nucleotides read TGTGCCAGCAGCGAGGACAGGGACACTGAAGCTTTCTTT.

The J gene is TRBJ1-5, the V gene TRBV7-2; 7 bases match TRBD1. J was trimmed by 4 bases and V by 2 bases; bases with no gene match: 5. In germline, CDR1 is SGHTA, CDR2 FQGNSA. This CDR3 contains 15 residues. Here the CDR3 reads CASSLNRDSNQPQHF. Written as DNA, the CDR3 is TGTGCCAGCAGCTTAAACCGGGACAGTAATCAGCCCCAGCATTTT.

The table lists this clone with a count of one. V is TRBV5-1 and J is TRBJ1-4; 10 bases are a match to TRBD1. CDR1 and CDR2 from the germline V gene are SGHRS and YFSETQ. Trimming removed 0 bases from V and 2 bases from J; junction bases left unmatched: 1. There are 16 residues in the CDR3. The CDR3 coding sequence is TGCGCCAGCAGCTTGGCGACAGGGGGCACTAATGAAAAACTGTTTTTT. The encoded protein is CASSLATGGTNEKLFF.

The gene calls are TRBV6-5 and TRBJ2-1; possibly TRBD1 for D (6 bases). The CDR3 runs to 14 residues. The V gene lost 9 bases and the J gene lost 2 bases, with 14 bases spanning the gap. The V gene's germline CDR1 is MNHEY and CDR2 SVGAGI. This CDR3 is CASADRQAYNEQFF. As DNA, the CDR3 is TGTGCCAGTGCCGACAGGCAAGCCTACAATGAGCAGTTCTTC.

The table lists this clone with a count of one. The gene calls are TRBV9 and TRBJ2-1; no definite D call. V was pared by 4 bases and J by 0 bases, with 11 bases between. The CDR3 covers 15 residues. Germline loops: CDR1 SGDLS, CDR2 YYNGEE. The CDR3 DNA follows: TGTGCCAGCAGCCATGGGCAGAGCTCCTACAATGAGCAGTTCTTC. The encoded protein is CASSHGQSSYNEQFF.

This chain joins TRBV7-8 and TRBJ1-2, with D possibly matching TRBD1 (5 bases). Germline CDR1 is SGHVS and CDR2 is FQNEAQ. Trimming removed 1 base from V and 5 bases from J, with 23 bases in between. The CDR3 is 18 amino acids. This chain's CDR3 is CASSLGGPLSALGYGYTF. DNA of the CDR3: TGTGCCAGCAGCTTAGGGGGCCCATTATCCGCCCTTGGTTATGGCTACACCTTC.